The source of this T cell receptor (beta chain) is a study of blood T cell repertoires in COVID-19. Looking at the study overall: PBMCs, B-cell-depleted T cells, or T cells provided the cDNA or gDNA that made up the material.

Study members were between about 18 and 100 years old and lived in 20 to 30 US regions. Losses at the gene ends were 0 bases for V and 2 bases for J; bases not matched to a gene: 1. The length of the CDR3 is 16 residues. Germline V CDR1 and CDR2: SGHNT, YYREEE (reference sequence). Profiled with immunoSEQ multiplex PCR; TCRdb holds only in-frame clones, not every one. The data contain about 150,000 clones, roughly 85% of them seen just once; the ten biggest clones take up under 20%. The chain employs TRBV5-4 and TRBJ2-1; 11 bases match TRBD1. The TCR was taken from an older woman in a cohort exposed to, infected with or recovered from COVID-19 (not recorded which). The sample taken for sequencing was PBMCs or T cells enriched from blood (not recorded which). CDR3: CASSLAGQGAYNEQFF. The CDR3 nucleotides read TGTGCCAGCAGCTTGGCGGGACAGGGGGCCTACAATGAGCAGTTCTTC.